The source of this TCR beta chain is a study of blood T cell repertoires in COVID-19. The CDR3 contains 17 residues. In germline, CDR1 is KGHSH, CDR2 LQKENI. V dropped 4 bases and J dropped 1 base, with 19 bases sitting between them. Here immunoSEQ multiplex PCR was the method, and the copy in TCRdb shows in-frame clones only, minus some. This table holds about 210,000 clones, about 88% found once. This clonotype was sampled from a middle-aged woman in a cohort exposed to, infected with or recovered from COVID-19 (not recorded which). The genes are TRBV18 and TRBJ1-1; D is possibly TRBD1 (5 bases). Sequenced sample: PBMCs or T cells enriched from blood (not recorded which). This chain's CDR3 is CASSLLPGLGGNTEAFF. The CDR3 coding sequence is TGTGCCAGCTCACTTTTGCCGGGTCTCGGGGGGAACACTGAAGCTTTCTTT.